Shown below are 27 T cell receptor beta chains from a single sample sequenced in a study of long-term antiretroviral therapy in people with HIV. Sequencing relied on immunoSEQ assay v3.0, run at survey level. The table came from immunoSEQ multiplex PCR; TCRdb's copy has only in-frame clones and leaves some out. The sample lists about 27,000 clones; 65% to 85% were seen once. The sample here was unsorted PBMCs, taken 0.8 years before starting antiretroviral therapy. All receptors derive from a man aged 18 to 35 with HIV.

This clone was observed a single time. V usage is TRBV29-1 and J usage is TRBJ2-1; D is ambiguous. The V and J ends lost 0 bases and 12 bases respectively, with 12 bases between them. The CDR3 spans 12 residues. Germline values: CDR1 SQVTM, CDR2 ANQGSEA. This chain's CDR3 is CSVEELEAGQFF. The CDR3 DNA is TGCAGCGTTGAAGAACTGGAAGCCGGGCAGTTCTTC.

This clone was picked up one time. The V call is TRBV5-1, the J call TRBJ2-5, with 10 bases lining up with TRBD2. The CDR3 totals 18 residues. Germline CDR1 SGHRS, CDR2 YFSETQ. Trimming took 1 base from V and 5 from J; bases not matched to a gene: 14. CDR3 loop: CASSLYPSGRYGAETQYF. The CDR3 coding sequence is TGCGCCAGCAGCTTGTATCCTAGCGGGAGATATGGGGCGGAGACCCAGTACTTC.

The rearrangement links TRBV13 to TRBJ2-1; D possibly corresponds to TRBD2 (7 bases). Germline V gene sequence: CDR1 PRHDT, CDR2 FYEKMQ (reference sequence). Trimming removed 3 bases from V and 4 bases from J, with 16 bases in between. The CDR3 is 16 residues long. The DNA of the CDR3 is TGTGCCAGCAGCTTGGGGGGGGAGGGGGTATACAATGAGCAGTTCTTC. This codes for CASSLGGEGVYNEQFF.

This clone was recorded once. The V gene is TRBV7-9, the J gene TRBJ1-4, with unresolved D. The CDR3 is made up of 17 amino acids. The V end was cut by 2 bases, the J end by 3 bases, with 16 bases between. CDR1 is SEHNR and CDR2 is FQNEAQ in the germline V gene (reference sequence). The CDR3 bases are TGTGCCAGCAGCTTAAGCGTGAGAGGGTTAGCTAATGAAAAACTGTTTTTT. Protein: CASSLSVRGLANEKLFF.

The V gene is TRBV9, the J gene TRBJ2-1, with TRBD2 as a possible D gene (6 bases). Germline loops: CDR1 SGDLS, CDR2 YYNGEE. V was clipped by 3 bases and J by 0 bases, with 13 bases between them. The CDR3 contains 16 residues. CDR3 region: CASSGTSTNSYNEQFF. CDR3 DNA sequence: TGTGCCAGCAGCGGCACTAGCACCAACTCCTACAATGAGCAGTTCTTC.

This chain connects TRBV5-6 to TRBJ2-7; no definite D call. The ends were cut back, 0 bases at V and 3 bases at J, with 4 bases in the middle. Per the germline V gene, CDR1 is SGHDT and CDR2 is YYEEEE. CDR3 length: 12 amino acids. Written as DNA, the CDR3 is TGTGCCAGCAGCTTGGCGAGCTACGAGCAGTACTTC. Translated: CASSLASYEQYF.

The chain joins TRBV18 to TRBJ1-3; TRBD1 agrees at 8 bases. Germline V gene lookup returns CDR1 KGHSH and CDR2 LQKENI. Germline trimming cut 2 bases from V and 2 bases from J; bases unmatched to any gene: 2. The CDR3 consists of 15 residues. The CDR3 spells CASSPGQGPGNTIYF. DNA of the CDR3: TGTGCCAGCTCACCAGGACAGGGTCCTGGAAACACCATATATTTT.

V gene TRBV7-3 combines with J gene TRBJ2-2, with 9 nucleotides matching TRBD1. CDR1 SGHTA and CDR2 FQGTGA come from the germline V gene. The CDR3 totals 17 residues. Unmatched junction bases numbered 7, after V lost 1 base and J lost 4 bases. CDR3 protein: CASSLSPSTGGTGELFF. Here the CDR3 DNA reads TGTGCCAGCAGCTTAAGCCCCTCGACAGGGGGCACCGGGGAGCTGTTTTTT.

The gene calls are TRBV6-5 and TRBJ2-7; D might be TRBD1 (5 bases). V lost 5 bases and J 4 bases, leaving 18 bases between the germline ends. The CDR3 loop spans 15 amino acids. From germline, CDR1 is MNHEY and CDR2 SVGAGI. The CDR3 sequence is CASSPQGSFVYEQYF. DNA of the CDR3: TGTGCCAGCAGTCCGCAGGGTTCTTTCGTTTACGAGCAGTACTTC.

The chain employs TRBV7-3 and TRBJ2-2, with 12 positions matching TRBD2. V dropped 0 bases and J dropped 8; count of bases not matched to a gene: 4. Looked up from germline, CDR1 is SGHTA and CDR2 is FQGTGA. The CDR3 contains 16 residues. CDR3 bases: TGTGCCAGCAGCTTAACACTAGCGGGAGGAGGGGGGGAGCTGTTTTTT. It specifies CASSLTLAGGGGELFF.

The chain has TRBV4-2 and TRBJ2-2, with a tentative D call TRBD2 (7 bases). Trimming left V 0 bases short and J 4 bases short, with 12 bases between. Germline V CDR1 and CDR2: LGHNA, YNFKEQ. The CDR3 contains 16 residues. In DNA, the CDR3 is TGTGCCAGCAGCCAAGATCGGCGGGGGCCCACCGGGGAGCTGTTTTTT. Translated: CASSQDRRGPTGELFF.

This clone has only a few counts. The V call is TRBV25-1, the J call TRBJ1-2; tentative D call: TRBD1 (5 bases). The CDR3 sequence is 14 residues long. The V end was cut by 1 base, the J end by 3 bases, with 9 bases between. The V gene's germline CDR1 is MGHDK and CDR2 SYGVNS. The CDR3 DNA reads TGTGCCAGCAGTGAATTTGGGACTCACTATGGCTACACCTTC. It encodes CASSEFGTHYGYTF.

The chain carries TRBV6-4 and TRBJ1-5; TRBD1 agrees at 7 bases. Germline V lookup: CDR1 MRHNA, CDR2 SNTAGT. V was clipped by 6 bases and J by 3 bases; unmatched bases: 5. The CDR3 spans 14 residues. The CDR3 protein is CASSEQGNNQPQHF. The CDR3 bases are TGTGCCAGCAGCGAACAGGGGAACAATCAGCCCCAGCATTTT.

The chain combines TRBV15 with TRBJ1-1, with D possibly being TRBD1 (6 bases). Per germline, CDR1 LNHNV and CDR2 YYDKDF (reference sequence). Trimming left V 6 bases short and J 4 bases short, with 9 bases between. CDR3 length equals 12 residues. CDR3 protein: CATSRGSTEAFF. In DNA, the CDR3 is TGTGCCACCAGTAGGGGGTCCACTGAAGCTTTCTTT.

The V call is TRBV18, the J call TRBJ2-5, with TRBD1 as a possible D gene (5 bases). There are 14 residues in the CDR3. From germline, CDR1 is KGHSH and CDR2 LQKENI. The V end was cut by 3 bases, the J end by 4 bases, with 12 bases between. CDR3 bases: TGTGCCAGCTCACCCCTCAGGGATACAGAGACCCAGTACTTC. This gives the protein CASSPLRDTETQYF.

The rearrangement links TRBV5-5 to TRBJ1-1, with 8 bases identical to TRBD1. The CDR3 is 14 amino acids. The V and J ends lost 3 bases and 3 bases, in that order; junction bases with no gene match: 4. CDR1 is SGHKS and CDR2 is YYEKEE in the germline V gene (reference sequence). The CDR3 reads CASSSQGADTEAFF. Written as DNA, the CDR3 is TGTGCCAGCAGCTCCCAGGGGGCGGACACTGAAGCTTTCTTT.

This clone showed up just a few times. This chain uses TRBV29-1 with TRBJ1-1; 7 nucleotides match TRBD1. The CDR3 spans 12 residues. The junction had 8 bases not matched to a gene; V was cut back by 5 bases and J by 8 bases. CDR1 SQVTM and CDR2 ANQGSEA come from the germline V gene. The CDR3 is CSVLGPTGEAFF. The CDR3 DNA sequence: TGCAGCGTTTTGGGCCCGACAGGGGAAGCTTTCTTT.

The chain has TRBV19 and TRBJ1-3, with D unclear. Germline CDR1 is LNHDA and CDR2 is SQIVND (reference sequence). V was clipped by 2 bases and J by 2 bases, with 10 bases between them. CDR3 length equals 15 residues. CDR3 sequence reads: CASSISPGAGNTIYF. The CDR3 DNA is TGTGCCAGTAGTATATCCCCAGGAGCTGGAAACACCATATATTTT.

The chain joins TRBV7-9 to TRBJ2-1, with D possibly being TRBD2 (6 bases). The germline V gene encodes CDR1 SEHNR and CDR2 FQNEAQ (reference sequence). This CDR3 is built from 16 residues. Trimming shortened V by 8 bases and J by 0 bases, and 17 bases separated the two germline ends. The CDR3 nucleotides read TGTGCCAGCCCATCTTCCGGGAGTGCCTCCTACAATGAGCAGTTCTTC. This gives the protein CASPSSGSASYNEQFF. The complete variable domain, with remaining parts taken from reference TRBV7-9 and TRBJ2-1, reads DTGVSQNPRHKITKRGQNVTFRCDPISEHNRLYWYRQTLGQGPEFLTYFQNEAQLEKSRLLSDRFSAERPKGSFSTLEIQRTEQGDSAMYLCASPSSGSASYNEQFFGPGTRLTVL.

This rearrangement joins TRBV5-6 to TRBJ1-4; D remains ambiguous. The CDR3 loop spans 12 amino acids. The germline V and J ends were trimmed by 4 bases and 6 bases, with 7 bases remaining between them. Germline V gives CDR1 SGHDT, CDR2 YYEEEE. Written as DNA, the CDR3 is TGTGCCAGCAGCCCGGGCGATGAAAAACTGTTTTTT. Translating it yields CASSPGDEKLFF. The full variable domain, its missing parts supplied by reference TRBV5-6 and TRBJ1-4, is DAGVTQSPTHLIKTRGQQVTLRCSPKSGHDTVSWYQQALGQGPQFIFQYYEEEERQRGNFPDRFSGHQFPNYSSELNVNALLLGDSALYLCASSPGDEKLFFGSGTQLSVL.

This clone was detected only a few times. The rearrangement links TRBV7-2 to TRBJ2-7, with D unclear. CDR3 length: 14 residues. Germline V lookup: CDR1 SGHTA, CDR2 FQGNSA. Trimming stripped 1 base from V and 2 bases from J, with 9 bases between. CDR3 sequence reads: CASSLEGPAYEQYF. The CDR3 DNA follows: TGTGCCAGCAGCTTAGAAGGACCCGCCTACGAGCAGTACTTC.

The V gene is TRBV7-8, the J gene TRBJ1-1; no firm D call. CDR1 and CDR2 from the germline V gene are SGHVS and FQNEAQ. Trimming pared 3 bases from V and 5 bases from J, leaving 13 bases between. The CDR3 sequence is 14 residues long. The CDR3 sequence: CASSLFGGATEAFF. The CDR3 DNA follows: TGTGCCAGCAGCTTGTTCGGTGGCGCGACTGAAGCTTTCTTT.

V usage is TRBV5-4 and J usage is TRBJ2-2, with D uncertain. Trimming shortened V by 4 bases and J by 2 bases, and 6 bases separated the two germline ends. This CDR3 contains 13 residues. Germline loops: CDR1 SGHNT, CDR2 YYREEE (reference sequence). CDR3 region: CASSAVNTGELFF. The CDR3 coding sequence is TGTGCCAGCAGCGCCGTTAACACCGGGGAGCTGTTTTTT.

The rearrangement joins TRBV28 to TRBJ2-7; TRBD2 aligns across 11 bases. The CDR3 has 17 amino acids. Germline V gene sequence: CDR1 MDHEN, CDR2 SYDVKM. V dropped 8 bases and J dropped 0; count of bases not matched to a gene: 12. CDR3 sequence reads: CASHSRGLADFSYEQYF. The CDR3 DNA is TGTGCCAGCCATTCCAGGGGACTAGCGGACTTCTCCTACGAGCAGTACTTC.

This sequence joins TRBV27 and TRBJ2-2; D is uncertain. The germline V gene has CDR1 MNHEY and CDR2 SMNVEV (reference sequence). This CDR3 contains 13 residues. V lost 2 bases and J lost 6, with 7 bases in between. The CDR3 DNA reads TGTGCCAGCAGTTTAAGGGTGTCCGGGGAGCTGTTTTTT. It specifies CASSLRVSGELFF.

This chain's CDR3 is CASSTPYEQYF. DNA for the CDR3: TGTGCCAGCAGCACTCCCTACGAGCAGTACTTC. The chain has TRBV7-9 and TRBJ2-7; D ambiguous. Trimming took off 5 bases at V and 2 bases at J, with 4 bases between the two ends. Germline CDR1 and CDR2: SEHNR and FQNEAQ (reference sequence). CDR3 length: 11 residues.

This clone was detected a few times. The chain is built from TRBV10-1 and TRBJ2-7; D is unclear. From germline, CDR1 is WNHNN and CDR2 SYGVQD (reference sequence). The CDR3 consists of 14 residues. V lost 2 bases, J lost 0 bases, and 8 bases lay in between. The CDR3 nucleotides read TGCGCCAGCAGTGAGGACGGGCCCTCCTACGAGCAGTACTTC. It is translated as CASSEDGPSYEQYF.